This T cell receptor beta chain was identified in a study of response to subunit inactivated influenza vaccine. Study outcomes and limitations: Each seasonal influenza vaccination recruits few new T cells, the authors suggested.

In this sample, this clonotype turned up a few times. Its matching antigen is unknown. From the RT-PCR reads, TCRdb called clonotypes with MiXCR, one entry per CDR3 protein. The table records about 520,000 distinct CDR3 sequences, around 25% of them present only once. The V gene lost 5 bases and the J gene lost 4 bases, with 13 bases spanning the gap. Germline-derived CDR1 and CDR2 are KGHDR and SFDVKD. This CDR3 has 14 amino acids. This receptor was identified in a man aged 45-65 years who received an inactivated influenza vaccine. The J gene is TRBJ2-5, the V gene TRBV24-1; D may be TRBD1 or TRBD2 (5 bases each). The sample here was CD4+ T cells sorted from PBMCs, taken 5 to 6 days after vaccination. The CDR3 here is CATSAIAGAETQYF. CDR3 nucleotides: TGTGCCACCAGTGCGATTGCCGGGGCAGAGACCCAGTACTTC.